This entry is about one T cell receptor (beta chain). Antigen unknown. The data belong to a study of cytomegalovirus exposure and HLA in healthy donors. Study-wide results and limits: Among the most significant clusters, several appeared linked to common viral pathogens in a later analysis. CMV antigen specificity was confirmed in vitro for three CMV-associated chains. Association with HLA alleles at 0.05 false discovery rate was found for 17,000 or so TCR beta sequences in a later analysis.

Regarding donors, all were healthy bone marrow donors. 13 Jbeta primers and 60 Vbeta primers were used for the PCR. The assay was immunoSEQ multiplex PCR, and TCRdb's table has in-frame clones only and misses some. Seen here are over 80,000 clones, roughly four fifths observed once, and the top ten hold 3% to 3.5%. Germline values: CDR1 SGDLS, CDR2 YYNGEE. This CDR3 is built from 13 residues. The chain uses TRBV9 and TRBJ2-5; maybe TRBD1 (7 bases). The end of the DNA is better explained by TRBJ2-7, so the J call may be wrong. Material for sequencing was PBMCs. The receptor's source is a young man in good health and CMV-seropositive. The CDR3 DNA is TGTGCCAGCAGCGCCGCAGGGGGGTACGAGCAGTACTTC. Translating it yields CASSAAGGYEQYF.